A selection of T cell receptor beta chains follows, all from one sample in a study of blood T cell repertoires in COVID-19. Measured with immunoSEQ multiplex PCR; TCRdb has only the in-frame clones, and not every one. Found here are about 200,000 clones, about nine tenths of them singletons; the top ten hold around 7%. The sample was peripheral blood. The source is a man aged 40-49 years with acute or convalescent COVID-19. The CDR3 runs from the conserved cysteine through the conserved F or W. Each record gives: D gene, J gene, V gene, CDR3 protein, CDR3 DNA. D genes are given only for firm matches.

.	TRBJ1-2	TRBV10-3	CAISAGQDYGYTF	TGTGCCATCAGTGCTGGGCAGGACTATGGCTACACCTTC
TRBD1	TRBJ2-5	TRBV19	CASSTGQGQTQYF	TGTGCCAGTAGTACAGGACAGGGACAGACCCAGTACTTC
.	TRBJ1-1	TRBV12-5	CASGFGLNTEAFF	TGTGCTAGTGGTTTTGGGCTGAACACTGAAGCTTTCTTT
TRBD1	TRBJ1-3	TRBV30	CARSGGSGNTIYF	TGTGCCCGTTCAGGGGGTTCTGGAAACACCATATATTTT
.	TRBJ1-5	TRBV3-1/TRBV3-2	CASSQNTGPNQPQHF	TGTGCCAGCAGCCAAAACACAGGGCCCAATCAGCCCCAGCATTTT
TRBD1	TRBJ1-2	TRBV4-2	CASSQGQIYTF	TGTGCCAGCAGCCAGGGACAGATCTACACCTTC
.	TRBJ2-1	TRBV7-2	CASSLGSYLYNEQFF	TGTGCCAGCAGCTTAGGCAGTTACCTCTACAATGAGCAGTTCTTC
TRBD1	TRBJ2-3	TRBV13	CASSIRDREADTQYF	TGTGCCAGCAGCATCCGGGACAGGGAGGCAGATACGCAGTATTTT
TRBD2	TRBJ2-1	TRBV4-3	CASSQSGGFNEQFF	TGCGCCAGCAGCCAATCGGGGGGGTTTAATGAGCAGTTCTTC
TRBD2	TRBJ2-3	TRBV25-1	CASSGMWEGDTQYF	TGTGCCAGCAGTGGTATGTGGGAGGGAGATACGCAGTATTTT